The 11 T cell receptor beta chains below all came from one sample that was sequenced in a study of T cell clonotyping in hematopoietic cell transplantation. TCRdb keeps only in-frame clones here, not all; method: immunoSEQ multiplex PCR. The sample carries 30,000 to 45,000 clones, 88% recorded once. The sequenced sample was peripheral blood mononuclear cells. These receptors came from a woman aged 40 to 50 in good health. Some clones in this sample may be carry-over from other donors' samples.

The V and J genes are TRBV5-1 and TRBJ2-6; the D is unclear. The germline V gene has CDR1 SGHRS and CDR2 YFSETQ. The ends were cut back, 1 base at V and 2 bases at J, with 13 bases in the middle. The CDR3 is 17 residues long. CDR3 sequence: CASSLIDKDPGANVLTF. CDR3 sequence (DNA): TGCGCCAGCAGCTTGATTGACAAAGACCCTGGGGCCAACGTCCTGACTTTC.

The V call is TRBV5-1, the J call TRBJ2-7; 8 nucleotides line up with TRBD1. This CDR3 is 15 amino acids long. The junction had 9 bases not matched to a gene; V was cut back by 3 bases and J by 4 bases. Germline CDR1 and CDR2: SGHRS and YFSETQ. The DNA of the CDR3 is TGCGCCAGCAGCTCCGACGGACAGGGAATATACGAGCAGTACTTC. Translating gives CASSSDGQGIYEQYF. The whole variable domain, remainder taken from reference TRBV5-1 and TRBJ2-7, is KAGVTQTPRYLIKTRGQQVTLSCSPISGHRSVSWYQQTPGQGLQFLFEYFSETQRNKGNFPGRFSGRQFSNSRSEMNVSTLELGDSALYLCASSSDGQGIYEQYFGPGTRLTVT.

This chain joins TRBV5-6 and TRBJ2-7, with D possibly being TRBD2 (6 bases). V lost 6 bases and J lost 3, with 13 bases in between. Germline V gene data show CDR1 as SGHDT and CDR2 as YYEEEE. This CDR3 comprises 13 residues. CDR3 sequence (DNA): TGTGCCAGCACCCTCGGGAGAGGCTACGAGCAGTACTTC. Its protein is CASTLGRGYEQYF.

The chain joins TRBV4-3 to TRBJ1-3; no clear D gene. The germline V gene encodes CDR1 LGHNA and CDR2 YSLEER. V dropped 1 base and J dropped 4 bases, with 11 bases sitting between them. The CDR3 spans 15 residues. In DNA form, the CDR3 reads TGCGCCAGCAGCCAAGGTTTGGCGGTGGGAAACACCATATATTTT. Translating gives CASSQGLAVGNTIYF.

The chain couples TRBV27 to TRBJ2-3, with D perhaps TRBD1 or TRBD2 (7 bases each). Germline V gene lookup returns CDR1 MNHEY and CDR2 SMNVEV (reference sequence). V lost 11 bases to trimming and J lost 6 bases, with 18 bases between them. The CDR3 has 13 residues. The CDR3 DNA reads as TGTGCCTGTGGCAGGGGGAGGGGCGATACGCAGTATTTT. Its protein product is CACGRGRGDTQYF.

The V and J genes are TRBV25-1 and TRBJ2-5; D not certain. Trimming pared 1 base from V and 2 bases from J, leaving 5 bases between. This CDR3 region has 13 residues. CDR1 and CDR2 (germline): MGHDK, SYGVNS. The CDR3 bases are TGTGCCAGCAGTGAATCCGTTCAAGAGACCCAGTACTTC. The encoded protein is CASSESVQETQYF.

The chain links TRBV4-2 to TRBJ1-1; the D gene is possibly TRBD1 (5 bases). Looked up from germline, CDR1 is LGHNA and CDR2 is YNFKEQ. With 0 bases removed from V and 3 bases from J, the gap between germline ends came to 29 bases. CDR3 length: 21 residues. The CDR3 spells CASSQDVQGDSHPTPDTEAFF. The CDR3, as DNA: TGTGCCAGCAGCCAAGATGTCCAGGGCGATTCCCACCCAACCCCGGACACTGAAGCTTTCTTT.

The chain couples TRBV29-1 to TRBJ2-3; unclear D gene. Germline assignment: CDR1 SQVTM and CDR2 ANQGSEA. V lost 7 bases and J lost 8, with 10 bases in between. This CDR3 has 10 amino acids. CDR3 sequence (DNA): TGCAGCGCTGTGGCCGGTACGCAGTATTTT. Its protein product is CSAVAGTQYF.

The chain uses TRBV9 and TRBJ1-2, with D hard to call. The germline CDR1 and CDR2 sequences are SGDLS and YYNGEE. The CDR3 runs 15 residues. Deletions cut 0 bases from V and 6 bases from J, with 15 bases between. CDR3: CASSVATTAADGYTF. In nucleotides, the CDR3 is TGTGCCAGCAGCGTAGCTACGACGGCCGCGGATGGCTACACCTTC. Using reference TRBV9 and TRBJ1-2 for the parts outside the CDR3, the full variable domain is DSGVTQTPKHLITATGQRVTLRCSPRSGDLSVYWYQQSLDQGLQFLIQYYNGEERAKGNILERFSAQQFPDLHSELNLSSLELGDSALYFCASSVATTAADGYTFGSGTRLTVV.

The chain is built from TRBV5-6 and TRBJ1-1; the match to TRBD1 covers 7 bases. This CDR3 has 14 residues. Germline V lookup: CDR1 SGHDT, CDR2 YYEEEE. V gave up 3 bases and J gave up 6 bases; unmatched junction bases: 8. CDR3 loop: CASSYPTGIAEAFF. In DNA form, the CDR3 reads TGTGCCAGCAGCTATCCGACAGGGATCGCTGAAGCTTTCTTT.

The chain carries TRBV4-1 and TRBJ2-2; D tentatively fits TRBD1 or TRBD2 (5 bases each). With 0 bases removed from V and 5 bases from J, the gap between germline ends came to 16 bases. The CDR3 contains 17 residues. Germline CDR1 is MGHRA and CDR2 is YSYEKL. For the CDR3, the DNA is TGCGCCAGCAGCCAAGAGGTATCTTCGGGGCGTACCGGGGAGCTGTTTTTT. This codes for CASSQEVSSGRTGELFF.